Below, 30 T cell receptor beta chains from the same sample are listed, as sequenced in a study of T-cell reconstitution after alpha-beta-depleted transplantation in children. Preparation of the TCRbeta library involved a method that used unique molecular identifiers. TCRdb reprocessed the PCR reads via MiXCR and lists one record per CDR3 protein. The repertoire holds around 25,000 distinct CDR3 sequences, with over 15% as singletons. Sequenced here: PBMCs, mostly from graft donor cells, sampled 60 days after TCRalphabeta/CD19-depleted stem cell transplant. These receptors all come from a male patient between 2 and 10 years old who had a stem cell transplant for acute lymphoblastic leukemia, so the T cells may come from the graft donor.

The sample holds many counts of this clonotype. The J gene is TRBJ1-5, the V gene TRBV4-2; a possible D gene is TRBD1 (6 bases). From germline, CDR1 is LGHNA and CDR2 YNFKEQ. Trimming removed 5 bases from V and 1 base from J, with 9 bases in between. The CDR3 has 14 residues. The CDR3 loop is CASSAGVSNQPQHF. The DNA for the CDR3 is TGTGCCAGCAGCGCAGGGGTCAGCAATCAGCCCCAGCATTTT.

The rearrangement links TRBV7-8 to TRBJ2-2; possible D gene TRBD2, 6 bases. The germline V gene has CDR1 SGHVS and CDR2 FQNEAQ. V was trimmed by 5 bases and J by 3 bases, leaving 13 bases between them. The CDR3 totals 15 residues. The CDR3 loop reads CASSPQTGDTGELFF. CDR3 in DNA: TGTGCCAGCAGCCCCCAAACGGGGGACACCGGGGAGCTGTTTTTT.

This clonotype was found many times. The V gene is TRBV2, the J gene TRBJ2-7, with D hard to call. Germline V gene sequence: CDR1 SNHLY, CDR2 FYNNEI. This CDR3 contains 11 residues. Trimming left V 5 bases short and J 5 bases short, with 7 bases between. CDR3 nucleotide sequence: TGTGCCAGCAGTCCTGAGGACGAGCAGTACTTC. This sequence encodes CASSPEDEQYF.

This clonotype was counted between two and nine times. This chain uses TRBV12-3 or TRBV12-4 with TRBJ2-3; tentative D call: TRBD1 (6 bases). CDR3 size: 14 residues. Trimming cost V 0 bases and J 3 bases, with 7 bases left between them. The CDR3 DNA is TGTGCCAGCAGTTTAGCGCAGGGGACAGATACGCAGTATTTT. As protein: CASSLAQGTDTQYF.

This clonotype occurred many times. The chain joins TRBV2 to TRBJ2-6; D is unresolved. V shed 4 bases and J shed 2 bases, with 6 bases lying between them. CDR3 length equals 14 residues. In germline, CDR1 is SNHLY, CDR2 FYNNEI. The CDR3 is CASSVRTGANVLTF. CDR3 nucleotides: TGTGCCAGCAGTGTACGGACTGGGGCCAACGTCCTGACTTTC.

The J gene is TRBJ1-2, the V gene TRBV5-1, with D possibly TRBD1 on 6 matching bases. The CDR3 is 13 amino acids. The V gene lost 4 bases and the J gene lost 4 bases, with 11 bases spanning the gap. Germline assignment: CDR1 SGHRS and CDR2 YFSETQ. CDR3 DNA sequence: TGCGCCAGCAGCGTCGGACAGAGCTATGGCTACACCTTC. Its protein is CASSVGQSYGYTF.

This clonotype was found many times. V gene TRBV2 combines with J gene TRBJ2-2; the match to TRBD1 covers 9 bases. Looked up from germline, CDR1 is SNHLY and CDR2 is FYNNEI. The CDR3 has 16 residues. V dropped 4 bases and J dropped 0; count of bases not matched to a gene: 3. Written as DNA, the CDR3 is TGTGCCAGCAGTGCGACAGGGGGAACGAACACCGGGGAGCTGTTTTTT. Its translation: CASSATGGTNTGELFF.

The chain recombines TRBV11-1 with TRBJ2-7, with D unclear. CDR1 is SGHAT, CDR2 FQDESV, per germline (reference sequence). V lost 2 bases and J lost 3, with 14 bases in between. This CDR3 contains 15 residues. CDR3 DNA sequence: TGTGCCAGCAGCTTAACGAATCTCAGGTGCTACGAGCAGTACTTC. Amino acids: CASSLTNLRCYEQYF.

The V call is TRBV7-9, the J call TRBJ1-1; the D is unclear. With 2 bases removed from V and 1 base from J, the gap between germline ends came to 8 bases. Germline V gene lookup returns CDR1 SEHNR and CDR2 FQNEAQ (reference sequence). This CDR3 spans 14 amino acids. The CDR3 DNA reads as TGTGCCAGCAGCTTAAACGTCGGGAACACTGAAGCTTTCTTT. Protein: CASSLNVGNTEAFF.

This clonotype was seen at least ten times. V gene TRBV12-3 or TRBV12-4 combines with J gene TRBJ2-4; D remains unclear. CDR3 length equals 14 residues. V shed 1 base and J shed 0 bases, with 4 bases lying between them. CDR3 sequence (DNA): TGTGCCAGCAGTTTAGTGGGAGCCAAAAACATTCAGTACTTC. Translation: CASSLVGAKNIQYF.

By proportion, this clonotype is large (0.1 to 1%). The genes are TRBV10-2 and TRBJ2-7; D gene ambiguous. V was shortened by 2 bases and J by 1 base, with 9 bases between the two germline ends. This CDR3 region has 14 residues. From germline, CDR1 is WSHSY and CDR2 SAAADI. The CDR3 coding sequence is TGCGCCAGCAGTGAGCTGCCTATATCCTACGAGCAGTACTTC. It encodes CASSELPISYEQYF.

CDR3 in DNA: TGCAGTGCTCCGGGACAGGGGGCGATGGAAAAACTGTTTTTT. Translating gives CSAPGQGAMEKLFF. The gene calls are TRBV20-1 and TRBJ1-4; 12 nucleotides line up with TRBD1. Germline CDR1 and CDR2: DFQATT and SNEGSKA (reference sequence). J was trimmed by 8 bases and V by 5 bases; bases with no gene match: 6. The CDR3 covers 14 residues.

The J gene is TRBJ2-2, the V gene TRBV29-1; 8 nucleotides match TRBD2. V lost 4 bases, J lost 6 bases, and 10 bases stayed unmatched. Germline CDR1 is SQVTM and CDR2 is ANQGSEA. The CDR3 consists of 15 residues. CDR3: CSVVIPSGFPGELFF. The CDR3 DNA follows: TGCAGCGTTGTGATCCCTAGCGGGTTTCCCGGGGAGCTGTTTTTT.

The J gene is TRBJ1-1, the V gene TRBV5-6, with D maybe TRBD1 (6 bases). There are 17 residues in the CDR3. Germline CDR1 is SGHDT and CDR2 is YYEEEE. The V and J ends lost 0 bases and 1 base respectively, with 16 bases between them. The CDR3 spells CASSLVQGGPGNTEAFF. The CDR3 DNA sequence: TGTGCCAGCAGCTTGGTACAGGGTGGGCCGGGGAACACTGAAGCTTTCTTT. The full variable domain, in which reference TRBV5-6 and TRBJ1-1 provide the parts outside the CDR3, is DAGVTQSPTHLIKTRGQQVTLRCSPKSGHDTVSWYQQALGQGPQFIFQYYEEEERQRGNFPDRFSGHQFPNYSSELNVNALLLGDSALYLCASSLVQGGPGNTEAFFGQGTRLTVV.

In the case of this clonotype: One end of the junction varies from germline; a read error may be responsible. The chain carries TRBV5-1 and TRBJ2-5; D is unresolved. CDR1 is SGHRS, CDR2 YFSETQ, per germline. The CDR3 extends over 13 amino acids. In DNA, the CDR3 is TGTGCCAGCAGCTCCGGTGAGCAAGAGACCCAGTACTTC. Protein: CASSSGEQETQYF.

The sample holds a few counts of this clonotype. The rearrangement uses TRBV5-5 and TRBJ2-1; D ambiguous. The CDR3 has 17 residues. From germline, CDR1 is SGHKS and CDR2 YYEKEE (reference sequence). With 3 bases removed from V and 0 bases from J, the gap between germline ends came to 16 bases. The CDR3 is CASSSRNHPSSYNEQFF. CDR3 DNA sequence: TGTGCCAGCAGCTCTAGAAACCACCCGAGCTCCTACAATGAGCAGTTCTTC.

The chain links TRBV20-1 to TRBJ2-5, with a possible D match to TRBD2 (6 bases). V gave up 7 bases and J gave up 5 bases, with 17 bases separating them. The CDR3 runs 13 residues. CDR1 is DFQATT and CDR2 is SNEGSKA in the germline V gene (reference sequence). CDR3 DNA sequence: TGCAGTGTCGCGGGACCGCTCCCCGAGACCCAGTACTTC. It is translated as CSVAGPLPETQYF.

This clonotype has a count of ten or more. The gene calls are TRBV29-1 and TRBJ1-4, with D possibly TRBD1 on 5 matching bases. Germline CDR1 and CDR2: SQVTM and ANQGSEA. With 6 bases removed from V and 7 bases from J, the gap between germline ends came to 21 bases. This CDR3 is built from 15 residues. The CDR3 DNA reads as TGCAGCGTCGAGCTTGGACATGGGGTGGGTGAAAAACTGTTTTTT. This sequence encodes CSVELGHGVGEKLFF.

This sequence joins TRBV15 and TRBJ2-2; D may be TRBD1 or TRBD2 (5 bases each). V was shortened by 7 bases and J by 1 base, with 16 bases between the two germline ends. CDR3 length equals 16 residues. The germline V gene has CDR1 LNHNV and CDR2 YYDKDF (reference sequence). CDR3 nucleotides: TGTGCCACCACCATCCCGGGACGGCAGAACACCGGGGAGCTGTTTTTT. It specifies CATTIPGRQNTGELFF.

Concerning this clonotype: A much larger clone lies a single base off, so this may be a read error. The chain joins TRBV6-2 or TRBV6-3 to TRBJ2-1, with D tentatively TRBD1 (6 bases). The CDR3 loop spans 17 amino acids. Per the germline V gene, CDR1 is MNHEY and CDR2 is SVGEGT. The V end was cut by 5 bases, the J end by 4 bases, with 21 bases between. The CDR3 nucleotides are TGTGCCAGCAGTAGCCGGACAGCCGGAGCGACATACAATGAGCAGTTCTTC. Translation: CASSSRTAGATYNEQFF.

The sample holds a few counts of this clonotype. The chain links TRBV19 to TRBJ1-2; D gene unclear. This CDR3 has 13 residues. CDR1 LNHDA and CDR2 SQIVND come from the germline V gene (reference sequence). The V and J ends lost 3 bases and 6 bases respectively, with 11 bases between them. Written as DNA, the CDR3 is TGTGCCAGTAGTATGGCGCAGAAGAATGGCTACACCTTC. Protein: CASSMAQKNGYTF. Filled out from reference TRBV19 and TRBJ1-2, the complete variable domain reads DGGITQSPKYLFRKEGQNVTLSCEQNLNHDAMYWYRQDPGQGLRLIYYSQIVNDFQKGDIAEGYSVSREKKESFPLTVTSAQKNPTAFYLCASSMAQKNGYTFGSGTRLTVV.

J is TRBJ1-2 and V is TRBV28; D may be TRBD1 (6 bases). Trimming left V 5 bases short and J 6 bases short, with 16 bases between. Germline CDR1 MDHEN, CDR2 SYDVKM. The CDR3 spans 14 residues. For the CDR3, the DNA is TGTGCCAGCAGTAACCCCCTACAGGGAGATGGCTACACCTTC. Amino acid sequence: CASSNPLQGDGYTF.

This rearrangement joins TRBV19 to TRBJ1-1; D unresolved. The CDR3 spans 12 residues. Per the germline V gene, CDR1 is LNHDA and CDR2 is SQIVND (reference sequence). With 5 bases removed from V and 5 bases from J, the gap between germline ends came to 9 bases. CDR3 region: CASSQVGTEAFF. The CDR3 DNA reads as TGTGCCAGTAGTCAGGTTGGGACTGAAGCTTTCTTT.

This clonotype rates as large (0.1 to 1%). This chain links TRBV6-2 or TRBV6-3 with TRBJ2-7; possible D gene TRBD2, 5 bases. Germline V gene data show CDR1 as MNHEY and CDR2 as SVGEGT. The CDR3 sequence is 17 residues long. V lost 4 bases and J 0 bases, leaving 19 bases between the germline ends. The CDR3 loop is CASSSEGFPRGSYEQYF. In nucleotides, the CDR3 is TGTGCCAGCAGTTCTGAAGGGTTCCCTCGGGGCTCCTACGAGCAGTACTTC.

CDR3 DNA: TGTGCCAGCAGCTTAGATGCCGACTCTGGAAACACCATATATTTT. It specifies CASSLDADSGNTIYF. The chain is built from TRBV7-2 and TRBJ1-3; D is ambiguous. Germline V CDR1 and CDR2: SGHTA, FQGNSA. V gave up 1 base and J gave up 0 bases, with 7 bases separating them. The CDR3 totals 15 residues.

This clonotype showed up many times. V and J are TRBV18 and TRBJ2-7; D gene unclear. V lost 6 bases and J lost 3, with 12 bases in between. This CDR3 is 13 amino acids long. Germline V gene sequence: CDR1 KGHSH, CDR2 LQKENI. The DNA for the CDR3 is TGTGCCAGCTCCCCCGGGCAGTACTACGAGCAGTACTTC. Its protein product is CASSPGQYYEQYF.

The chain carries TRBV6-5 and TRBJ1-5; D is uncertain. Trimming removed 2 bases at V and 7 bases at J, with 12 bases between. Germline V gene sequence: CDR1 MNHEY, CDR2 SVGAGI. The CDR3 covers 14 residues. Here the CDR3 DNA reads TGTGCCAGCAGTTACCGGGCCGGAGAACAGCCCCAGCATTTT. This gives the protein CASSYRAGEQPQHF.

The table lists this clonotype with many counts. J is TRBJ1-1 and V is TRBV7-9; perhaps TRBD1 as D (5 bases). Germline V gene lookup returns CDR1 SEHNR and CDR2 FQNEAQ (reference sequence). There are 12 residues in the CDR3. The ends were cut back, 6 bases at V and 3 bases at J, with 8 bases in the middle. DNA for the CDR3: TGTGCCAGCAGTACAGGTTACACTGAAGCTTTCTTT. As protein: CASSTGYTEAFF.

There are a few counts of this clonotype. The chain is built from TRBV21-1 and TRBJ2-2; TRBD1, as called in the table, went unchecked against the DNA. TRBV21-1 is designated a pseudogene. The CDR3 covers 16 residues. Here the CDR3 reads CASSKGWTGATGELFF. In nucleotides, the CDR3 is TGTGCCAGCAGCAAAGGGTGGACAGGGGCTACCGGGGAGCTGTTTTTT.

Comment on this clonotype: A single base separates this from a much larger clone, so it may be a read error. The rearrangement joins TRBV29-1 to TRBJ2-2; D might be TRBD2 (5 bases). The ends were cut back, 6 bases at V and 2 bases at J, with 16 bases in the middle. Germline V lookup: CDR1 SQVTM, CDR2 ANQGSEA. This CDR3 has 15 amino acids. The CDR3 is CSVDRSEGNTGELFF. The CDR3 DNA reads as TGCAGCGTAGACCGTAGCGAGGGTAACACCGGGGAGCTGTTTTTT.